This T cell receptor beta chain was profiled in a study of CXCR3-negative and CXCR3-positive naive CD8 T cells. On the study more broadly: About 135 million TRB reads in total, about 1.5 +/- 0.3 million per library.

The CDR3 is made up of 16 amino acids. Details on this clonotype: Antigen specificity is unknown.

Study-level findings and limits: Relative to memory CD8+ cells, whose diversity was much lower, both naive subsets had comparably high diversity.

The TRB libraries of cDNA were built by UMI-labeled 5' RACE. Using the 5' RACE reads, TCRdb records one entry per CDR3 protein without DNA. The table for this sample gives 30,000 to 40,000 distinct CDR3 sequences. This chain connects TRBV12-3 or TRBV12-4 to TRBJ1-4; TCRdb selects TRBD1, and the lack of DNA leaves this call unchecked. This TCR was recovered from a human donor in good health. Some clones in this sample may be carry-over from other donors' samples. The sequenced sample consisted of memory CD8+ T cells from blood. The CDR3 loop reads CASSSDRGPTNEKLFF.